The 28 T cell receptor beta chains below were found in one sample sequenced in a study of blood T cell repertoires in COVID-19. The protocol was immunoSEQ multiplex PCR, while the TCRdb copy is restricted to in-frame clones and leaves out a portion. The sample comprises 250,000 to 400,000 clones, under 90% of which are singletons, and approximately 5.2% rests with the top ten. Sequencing input: PBMCs or T cells enriched from blood (not recorded which). Receptors were obtained from a man in his 60s who had recovered from COVID-19.

V usage is TRBV5-1 and J usage is TRBJ2-1, with 11 bases identical to TRBD2. The germline gives CDR1 SGHRS, CDR2 YFSETQ. V dropped 1 base and J dropped 9; count of bases not matched to a gene: 6. CDR3 length: 15 residues. The chain's CDR3 is CASSLIAGGGGEQFF. Written as DNA, the CDR3 is TGCGCCAGCAGCTTGATAGCGGGAGGGGGCGGTGAGCAGTTCTTC.

The chain uses TRBV6-2 or TRBV6-3 and TRBJ2-3, with D perhaps matching TRBD2 (6 bases). The CDR3 length is 16 residues. CDR1 MNHEY and CDR2 SVGEGT come from the germline V gene. Trimming cost V 0 bases and J 9 bases, with 19 bases left between them. CDR3 amino acids: CASSYSIADRAGTQYF. CDR3 DNA sequence: TGTGCCAGCAGTTACTCGATAGCGGACCGCGCAGGGACGCAGTATTTT.

The gene calls are TRBV5-1 and TRBJ2-7; 8 bases map to TRBD1. V lost 5 bases, J lost 4 bases, and 8 bases stayed unmatched. Germline V gene sequence: CDR1 SGHRS, CDR2 YFSETQ. The CDR3 is 14 amino acids. CDR3 DNA sequence: TGCGCCAGCAGGGCGGGACAGGCTTTGTACGAGCAGTACTTC. Encoded protein: CASRAGQALYEQYF.

The J gene is TRBJ1-3, the V gene TRBV11-3; 8 bases match TRBD1. The CDR3 extends over 19 amino acids. The V segment lost 5 bases and the J segment 2 bases; nucleotides outside the gene matches: 17. The germline CDR1 and CDR2 sequences are SGHNT and YENEEA. This CDR3 reads CASSGRDRNSPPAGNTIYF. The CDR3 coding sequence is TGTGCCAGCAGCGGGCGGGACAGGAATTCCCCCCCCGCTGGAAACACCATATATTTT.

This rearrangement joins TRBV28 to TRBJ1-5, with 8 bases lining up with TRBD1. Germline-derived CDR1 and CDR2 are MDHEN and SYDVKM. J was trimmed by 2 bases and V by 7 bases; bases with no gene match: 7. This CDR3 is 15 amino acids long. The CDR3 nucleotides are TGTGCCAGCAATATGGACAGGGCAGGCAATCAGCCCCAGCATTTT. This gives the protein CASNMDRAGNQPQHF. The whole variable domain, remainder taken from reference TRBV28 and TRBJ1-5, is DVKVTQSSRYLVKRTGEKVFLECVQDMDHENMFWYRQDPGLGLRLIYFSYDVKMKEKGDIPEGYSVSREKKERFSLILESASTNQTSMYLCASNMDRAGNQPQHFGDGTRLSIL.

V is TRBV5-1 and J is TRBJ2-5; perhaps TRBD2 as D (5 bases). The CDR3 is made up of 15 amino acids. Trimming took off 3 bases at V and 2 bases at J, with 14 bases between the two ends. Germline V gene data show CDR1 as SGHRS and CDR2 as YFSETQ. The CDR3 loop reads CASSSGNGGQETQYF. The DNA of the CDR3 is TGCGCCAGCAGCTCCGGGAACGGAGGACAAGAGACCCAGTACTTC.

The rearrangement joins TRBV3-1 (or the pseudogene TRBV3-2) to TRBJ2-7; 9 nucleotides agree with TRBD1. The CDR3 totals 15 residues. Germline V gene sequence: CDR1 LGHDT, CDR2 YNNKEL (reference sequence). Trimming cost V 3 bases and J 4 bases; bases outside gene matches: 7. The CDR3 DNA follows: TGTGCCAGCAGCCACGGCGGGACAGGGTCGTACGAGCAGTACTTC. It specifies CASSHGGTGSYEQYF.

The chain couples TRBV5-1 to TRBJ2-5; 13 nucleotides align to TRBD2. Per germline, CDR1 SGHRS and CDR2 YFSETQ. After removal of 4 bases from V and 5 bases from J, the junction contained 5 bases not matched to a gene. The CDR3 runs to 15 residues. CDR3: CASSGGLAGVETQYF. The CDR3 coding sequence is TGCGCCAGCAGCGGAGGACTAGCGGGAGTGGAGACCCAGTACTTC.

The chain is built from TRBV24-1 and TRBJ1-2; tentatively, D is TRBD1 (6 bases). CDR3 length: 15 residues. Germline-derived CDR1 and CDR2 are KGHDR and SFDVKD. V shed 4 bases and J shed 5 bases, with 16 bases lying between them. This CDR3 reads CATSEERDKFYGYTF. CDR3 nucleotide sequence: TGTGCCACCAGTGAGGAGCGGGACAAATTTTATGGCTACACCTTC.

This sequence joins TRBV24-1 and TRBJ2-2, with 7 bases fitting TRBD1. The V segment lost 3 bases and the J segment 6 bases; nucleotides outside the gene matches: 12. The germline gives CDR1 KGHDR, CDR2 SFDVKD. The CDR3 totals 17 residues. The CDR3 here is CATSDRQGIGGSGELFF. CDR3 nucleotide sequence: TGTGCCACCAGTGATCGACAGGGAATAGGTGGCTCCGGGGAGCTGTTTTTT.

The chain has TRBV13 and TRBJ2-5; 13 bases map to TRBD2. The V segment lost 5 bases and the J segment 5 bases; nucleotides outside the gene matches: 2. This CDR3 region has 14 residues. Looked up from germline, CDR1 is PRHDT and CDR2 is FYEKMQ (reference sequence). CDR3 nucleotide sequence: TGTGCCAGCAGCCGGACTAGCGGGAGCGAGACCCAGTACTTC. It yields the protein CASSRTSGSETQYF.

The chain joins TRBV5-4 to TRBJ2-3; weak D call: TRBD1 (5 bases). Looked up from germline, CDR1 is SGHNT and CDR2 is YYREEE (reference sequence). V lost 2 bases, J lost 6 bases, and 19 bases lay in between. The CDR3 has 16 amino acids. In nucleotides, the CDR3 is TGTGCCAGCAGCTTTAGGTTAGGGGCCGAAATGGATACGCAGTATTTT. Encoded protein: CASSFRLGAEMDTQYF.

This clone occurred once. The J gene is TRBJ2-2, the V gene TRBV5-1, with a tentative D call TRBD1 (6 bases). Germline V gene lookup returns CDR1 SGHRS and CDR2 YFSETQ. V dropped 5 bases and J dropped 2 bases, with 10 bases sitting between them. The CDR3 sequence is 14 residues long. CDR3 sequence: CASSSQGNTGELFF. Here the CDR3 DNA reads TGCGCCAGCAGTTCACAGGGAAACACCGGGGAGCTGTTTTTT.

This chain connects TRBV7-9 to TRBJ2-7, with D tentatively TRBD1 (6 bases). This CDR3 has 15 amino acids. Per the germline V gene, CDR1 is SEHNR and CDR2 is FQNEAQ (reference sequence). V was cut by 4 bases and J by 0 bases, with 13 bases left in between. The CDR3 nucleotides are TGTGCCAGCAGCTACCGGGACACGAGCTCCTACGAGCAGTACTTC. Residues: CASSYRDTSSYEQYF.

V is TRBV28 and J is TRBJ1-2, with 7 bases matching TRBD1. Trimming removed 6 bases from V and 3 bases from J; junction bases left unmatched: 13. The CDR3 runs to 16 residues. The V gene's germline CDR1 is MDHEN and CDR2 SYDVKM. DNA of the CDR3: TGTGCCAGCAGCCCCGATCCCGGCAGGGGGGACTATGGCTACACCTTC. Protein sequence: CASSPDPGRGDYGYTF.

This clone was counted between two and nine times. The chain couples TRBV3-1 (or the pseudogene TRBV3-2) to TRBJ1-3; 9 positions match TRBD1. This CDR3 has 16 residues. Germline V gives CDR1 LGHDT, CDR2 YNNKEL (reference sequence). V lost 3 bases, J lost 4 bases, and 7 bases stayed unmatched. This CDR3 is CASSHVQGQGGNTIYF. DNA for the CDR3: TGTGCCAGCAGCCACGTCCAGGGACAGGGCGGAAACACCATATATTTT.

This clone was recorded many times. This chain uses TRBV4-1 with TRBJ2-2; 9 bases align to TRBD1. This CDR3 comprises 14 residues. CDR1 is MGHRA and CDR2 is YSYEKL in the germline V gene. V lost 4 bases, J lost 8 bases, and 5 bases stayed unmatched. CDR3 sequence (DNA): TGCGCCAGCAGCCTGGACAGGGGAGTAGGGGAGCTGTTTTTT. Translating it yields CASSLDRGVGELFF.

This chain links TRBV5-1 with TRBJ1-1, with D unclear. Trimming took off 0 bases at V and 0 bases at J, with 9 bases between the two ends. The CDR3 runs 15 residues. CDR1 and CDR2 (germline): SGHRS, YFSETQ. The CDR3 nucleotides read TGCGCCAGCAGCTTGGAAGGGAGAATGAACACTGAAGCTTTCTTT. As protein: CASSLEGRMNTEAFF.

The V and J genes are TRBV6-1 and TRBJ1-3; tentative D call: TRBD1 (5 bases). CDR3 length equals 19 residues. CDR1 MNHNS and CDR2 SASEGT come from the germline V gene. V shed 4 bases and J shed 0 bases, with 22 bases lying between them. The CDR3 DNA reads as TGTGCCAGCAGTGTCACTAATACCCAGGGACTGTCCTCTGGAAACACCATATATTTT. It yields the protein CASSVTNTQGLSSGNTIYF.

This chain joins TRBV23-1 and TRBJ2-3; tentatively, D is TRBD2 (6 bases). TRBV23-1 is classed as an ORF, of uncertain function. This CDR3 is built from 14 residues. Trimming removed 0 bases from V and 4 bases from J, with 8 bases in between. This CDR3 is CASSQSWGADTQYF. The CDR3 DNA reads TGCGCCAGCAGTCAATCTTGGGGGGCAGATACGCAGTATTTT.

This clone was counted once. The V and J genes are TRBV2 and TRBJ2-2; D not certain. Trimming left V 3 bases short and J 3 bases short, with 5 bases between. Germline V gives CDR1 SNHLY, CDR2 FYNNEI. This CDR3 contains 13 residues. CDR3 sequence: CASSEEHTGELFF. In DNA, the CDR3 is TGTGCCAGCAGTGAGGAGCACACCGGGGAGCTGTTTTTT.

This clone was observed a handful of times. The chain couples TRBV7-6 to TRBJ1-5, with unresolved D. The CDR3 contains 16 residues. The V and J ends lost 0 bases and 2 bases respectively, with 11 bases between them. The V gene's germline CDR1 is SGHVS and CDR2 FNYEAQ. The CDR3 region is CASSLAYGRGNQPQHF. The DNA for the CDR3 is TGTGCCAGCAGCTTAGCATATGGGCGAGGCAATCAGCCCCAGCATTTT. Full variable domain (outside the CDR3, taken from reference TRBV7-6 and TRBJ1-5): GAGVSQSPRYKVTKRGQDVALRCDPISGHVSLYWYRQALGQGPEFLTYFNYEAQQDKSGLPNDRFSAERPEGSISTLTIQRTEQRDSAMYRCASSLAYGRGNQPQHFGDGTRLSIL.

This sequence joins TRBV19 and TRBJ2-7; TRBD1 agrees at 9 bases. The CDR3 has 13 residues. In germline, CDR1 is LNHDA, CDR2 SQIVND (reference sequence). V shed 6 bases and J 5 bases; nucleotides not matched to a gene: 5. The CDR3 coding sequence is TGTGCCAGTAGCCGGGACAGGGTCGACGAGCAGTACTTC. It encodes CASSRDRVDEQYF. The whole variable domain, remainder taken from reference TRBV19 and TRBJ2-7, is DGGITQSPKYLFRKEGQNVTLSCEQNLNHDAMYWYRQDPGQGLRLIYYSQIVNDFQKGDIAEGYSVSREKKESFPLTVTSAQKNPTAFYLCASSRDRVDEQYFGPGTRLTVT.

V usage is TRBV9 and J usage is TRBJ2-5; 10 bases agree with TRBD1. V dropped 3 bases and J dropped 2; count of bases not matched to a gene: 1. This CDR3 region has 14 residues. In germline, CDR1 is SGDLS, CDR2 YYNGEE. CDR3 sequence (DNA): TGTGCCAGCAGCGGGGGACAGGGGCAAGAGACCCAGTACTTC. Its protein product is CASSGGQGQETQYF.

This clone was picked up one time. The J gene is TRBJ2-5, the V gene TRBV14, with D possibly matching TRBD2 (6 bases). CDR3 size: 15 residues. Germline assignment: CDR1 SGHDN and CDR2 FVKESK. V shed 3 bases and J shed 3 bases, with 14 bases lying between them. DNA of the CDR3: TGTGCCAGCAGCCAGGGATTCAGGGAGGAAGAGACCCAGTACTTC. It translates to CASSQGFREEETQYF.

The rearrangement uses TRBV7-9 and TRBJ2-1; the match to TRBD2 covers 10 bases. The trim removed 0 bases at V and 10 bases at J, leaving 3 bases unmatched. The CDR3 totals 14 residues. The V gene's germline CDR1 is SEHNR and CDR2 FQNEAQ (reference sequence). The CDR3 bases are TGTGCCAGCAGCTTAGCGAGGACTAGCGGAGAGCAGTTCTTC. Amino acids: CASSLARTSGEQFF.

V is TRBV6-5 and J is TRBJ2-3, with D maybe TRBD1 (5 bases). The germline V gene has CDR1 MNHEY and CDR2 SVGAGI. V was shortened by 6 bases and J by 5 bases, with 9 bases between the two germline ends. The CDR3 loop spans 12 amino acids. CDR3 loop: CASRGVGDTQYF. Here the CDR3 DNA reads TGTGCCAGCAGAGGGGTTGGAGATACGCAGTATTTT.

The rearrangement links TRBV5-4 to TRBJ1-2; TRBD1 matches at 7 bases. Germline assignment: CDR1 SGHNT and CDR2 YYREEE (reference sequence). The CDR3 is 14 residues long. Losses at the gene ends were 0 bases for V and 8 bases for J; bases not matched to a gene: 7. CDR3 in DNA: TGTGCCAGCAGCTTGGCAGGAGGGGGCTACGGCTACACCTTC. It translates to CASSLAGGGYGYTF.